What follows are 10 T cell receptor beta chains derived from one specimen sequenced in a study of post-analysis software for immune sequencing data. Study results and caveats: There were five TRBV segments more frequent in patients than controls, and TRBV5-6, TRBV5-1 and TRBV20-1 were among them.

Libraries were made from TCR beta cDNA, and they carried unique molecular identifiers. TCRdb re-derived calls from the PCR reads in MiXCR, one entry per CDR3 protein. The sample holds roughly 650,000 distinct CDR3 sequences; 55% to 60% are singletons and the top ten take around 11%. Which antigens these TCRs recognize remains unknown. The sequencing sample was made of blood. The receptors derive from a girl aged 2 to 9 with multiple sclerosis.

The CDR3 DNA sequence: TGTGCCAGCAGTTTACCCCGGGGCGAGCAGTACTTC. Residues: CASSLPRGEQYF. V and J are TRBV12-3 or TRBV12-4 and TRBJ2-5; possible D gene TRBD2, 5 bases. The J call may not be correct, given that the DNA end is closer to TRBJ2-7. This CDR3 comprises 12 residues.

CDR3 loop: CSGKDPGLAAGETQYF. The CDR3 nucleotides read TGCAGTGGCAAGGATCCGGGACTAGCGGCTGGGGAGACCCAGTACTTC. The V gene is TRBV20-1, the J gene TRBJ2-5; 11 bases align to TRBD2. The germline CDR1 and CDR2 sequences are DFQATT and SNEGSKA (reference sequence). This CDR3 region has 16 residues. V shed 7 bases and J 5 bases; nucleotides not matched to a gene: 15.

V usage is TRBV30 and J usage is TRBJ1-2; TRBD1 might be the D (6 bases). V lost 2 bases and J 4 bases, leaving 11 bases between the germline ends. From germline, CDR1 is GTSNPN and CDR2 SVGIG (reference sequence). This CDR3 region has 13 residues. Here the CDR3 reads CAWSPDRLYGYTF. For the CDR3, the DNA is TGTGCCTGGAGTCCGGACAGACTCTATGGCTACACCTTC.

This clonotype was counted between two and nine times. The J gene is TRBJ1-1, the V gene TRBV29-1; no clear D gene. In germline, CDR1 is SQVTM, CDR2 ANQGSEA. This CDR3 contains 13 residues. V was cut by 8 bases and J by 0 bases, with 13 bases left in between. CDR3 region: CSPLRLVNTEAFF. The CDR3 region has the DNA TGCAGCCCCCTACGGCTAGTGAACACTGAAGCTTTCTTT.

This clonotype was seen a few times. The rearrangement joins TRBV29-1 to TRBJ2-1; D tentatively reads TRBD1 or TRBD2 (5 bases each). V lost 6 bases, J lost 6 bases, and 12 bases lay in between. This CDR3 region has 12 residues. The germline CDR1 and CDR2 sequences are SQVTM and ANQGSEA. The CDR3 region has the DNA TGCAGCGTCAGAGGGACCATCAATGAGCAGTTCTTC. Translating gives CSVRGTINEQFF.

The chain recombines TRBV20-1 with TRBJ2-7; 7 nucleotides align to TRBD2. The germline CDR1 and CDR2 sequences are DFQATT and SNEGSKA (reference sequence). This CDR3 comprises 15 residues. V trimming: 1 base; J trimming: 2 bases; junction bases outside the gene matches: 8. The CDR3 DNA reads TGCAGTGCTAGAGCACCGGGAGGTTTCACCTACGAGCAGTACTTC. Translating it yields CSARAPGGFTYEQYF.

This clonotype was seen only a few times. V gene TRBV6-5 combines with J gene TRBJ2-7; 7 bases match TRBD2. The germline CDR1 and CDR2 sequences are MNHEY and SVGAGI. After removal of 0 bases from V and 3 bases from J, the junction contained 5 bases not matched to a gene. The CDR3 contains 15 residues. The CDR3 sequence: CASSYSGASGYEQYF. The CDR3, as DNA: TGTGCCAGCAGTTACTCAGGGGCTAGCGGCTACGAGCAGTACTTC.

The V call is TRBV7-9, the J call TRBJ2-5; weak D call: TRBD1 (5 bases). The length of the CDR3 is 13 residues. CDR1 is SEHNR, CDR2 FQNEAQ, per germline (reference sequence). V lost 6 bases to trimming and J lost 3 bases, with 11 bases between them. In DNA form, the CDR3 reads TGTGCCAGCAGTTCGACAGTCGAAGAGACCCAGTACTTC. Encoded protein: CASSSTVEETQYF.

The genes are TRBV10-2 and TRBJ1-2; D perhaps matches TRBD1 (6 bases). In germline, CDR1 is WSHSY, CDR2 SAAADI. Trimming removed 5 bases at V and 4 bases at J, with 11 bases between. The CDR3 sequence is 13 residues long. The CDR3 region has the DNA TGCGCCAGCAGTCCGGACAGCCCCTATGGCTACACCTTC. It specifies CASSPDSPYGYTF.

A note on this clonotype: The junction differs from germline at one of its ends, possibly a read error. The rearrangement uses TRBV7-2 and TRBJ2-3; the D gene is possibly TRBD2 (5 bases). This CDR3 is 14 amino acids long. Per germline, CDR1 SGHTA and CDR2 FQGNSA. Written as DNA, the CDR3 is TGTGCCGGCAGCTTAGCGAATTCCGCAGATACGCAGTATTTT. Protein sequence: CAGSLANSADTQYF.